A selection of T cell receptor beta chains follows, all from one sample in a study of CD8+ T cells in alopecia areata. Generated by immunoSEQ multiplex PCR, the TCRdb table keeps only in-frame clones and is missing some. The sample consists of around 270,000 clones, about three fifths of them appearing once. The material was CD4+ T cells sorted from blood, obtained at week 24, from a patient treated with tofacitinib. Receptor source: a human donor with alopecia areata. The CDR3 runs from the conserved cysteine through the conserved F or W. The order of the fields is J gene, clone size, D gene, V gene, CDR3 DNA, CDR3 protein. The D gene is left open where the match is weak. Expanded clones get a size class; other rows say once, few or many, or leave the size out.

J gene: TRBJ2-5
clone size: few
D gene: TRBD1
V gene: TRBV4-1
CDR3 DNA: TGCGCCAGCAGCCATCCAGACAGGGGTCGGGAGACCCAGTACTTC
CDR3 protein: CASSHPDRGRETQYF

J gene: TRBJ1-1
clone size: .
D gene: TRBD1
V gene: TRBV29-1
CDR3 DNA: TGCAGCGTTGTGGTGAGGGGGCTGAACACTGAAGCTTTCTTT
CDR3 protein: CSVVVRGLNTEAFF

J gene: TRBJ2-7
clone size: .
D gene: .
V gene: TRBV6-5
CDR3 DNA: TGTGCCAGCAGCAGACAGGTTGGCGAGCAGTACTTC
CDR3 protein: CASSRQVGEQYF

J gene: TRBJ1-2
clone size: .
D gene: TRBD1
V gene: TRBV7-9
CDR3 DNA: TGTGCCAGCAGCCCCAGCGACAGGGCCTATGGCTACACCTTC
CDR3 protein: CASSPSDRAYGYTF

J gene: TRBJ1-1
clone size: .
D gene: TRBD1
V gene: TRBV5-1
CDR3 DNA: TGCGCCAGCAGCTTGGAACAGGGGGCTTTCACTGAAGCTTTCTTT
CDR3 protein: CASSLEQGAFTEAFF

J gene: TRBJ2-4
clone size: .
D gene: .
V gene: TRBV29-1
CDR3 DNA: TGCAGCGGTACACCATCAACGGGGGGCATCGGAAACATTCAGTACTTC
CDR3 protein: CSGTPSTGGIGNIQYF

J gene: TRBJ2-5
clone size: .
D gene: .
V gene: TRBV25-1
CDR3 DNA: TGTGCCAGCAGTGTGGAGGGGGCAGGGGAGACCCAGTACTTC
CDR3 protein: CASSVEGAGETQYF

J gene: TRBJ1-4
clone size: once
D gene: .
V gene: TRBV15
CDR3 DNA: TGTGCCACCAGCAGAGCCCCGGATGAAAAACTGTTTTTT
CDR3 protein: CATSRAPDEKLFF

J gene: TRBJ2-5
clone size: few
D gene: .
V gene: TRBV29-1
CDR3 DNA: TGCAGCGTTGCCCTTCGGCAGAAAGAGACCCAGTACTTC
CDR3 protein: CSVALRQKETQYF

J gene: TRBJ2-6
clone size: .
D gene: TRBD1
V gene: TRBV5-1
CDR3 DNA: TGCGCCAGCAGCCTAGACAGGGCTGGGGCCAACGTCCTGACTTTC
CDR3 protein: CASSLDRAGANVLTF

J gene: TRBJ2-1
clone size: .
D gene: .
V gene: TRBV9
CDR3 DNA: TGTGCCAGCAGCGTGCTAAGGGAAAATGAGCAGTTCTTC
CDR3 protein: CASSVLRENEQFF

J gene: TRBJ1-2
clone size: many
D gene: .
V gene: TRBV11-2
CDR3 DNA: TGTGCCAGCAGCTTATCGACAGCCTTAGGAATGGGCTACACCTTC
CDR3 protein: CASSLSTALGMGYTF

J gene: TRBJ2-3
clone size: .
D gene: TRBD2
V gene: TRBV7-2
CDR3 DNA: TGTGCCAGCAGGCCTAGCGGGGGGAGAGATACGCAGTATTTT
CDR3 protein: CASRPSGGRDTQYF

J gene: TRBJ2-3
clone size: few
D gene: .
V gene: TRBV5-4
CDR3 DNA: TGTGCCAGCAGCTTGGCTGGGGTGCTAGCCACAGATACGCAGTATTTT
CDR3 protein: CASSLAGVLATDTQYF

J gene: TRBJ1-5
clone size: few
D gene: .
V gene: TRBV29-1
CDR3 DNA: TGCAGCGTTGCTTCCTCGTGGGGCGATCAGCCCCAGCATTTT
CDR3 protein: CSVASSWGDQPQHF

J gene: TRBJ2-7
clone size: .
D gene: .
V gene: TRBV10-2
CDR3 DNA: TGCGCCAGCAGCCTGGACAGGGAGGGCTACGAGCAGTACTTC
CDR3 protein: CASSLDREGYEQYF

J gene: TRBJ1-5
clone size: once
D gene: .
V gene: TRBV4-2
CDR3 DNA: TGTGCCAGCAGCCAAGATTTCCGGCCGGGGAAGCCCCAGCATTTT
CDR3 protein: CASSQDFRPGKPQHF

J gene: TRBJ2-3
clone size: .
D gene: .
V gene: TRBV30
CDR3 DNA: TGTGCCTGGGCCCCGGGTCCCCGCACAGTAGGACCAGATACGCAGTATTTT
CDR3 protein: CAWAPGPRTVGPDTQYF

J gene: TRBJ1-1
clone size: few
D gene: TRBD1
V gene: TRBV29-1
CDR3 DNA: TGCAGCGTGGATAACCGGGACAGGGGGCGAGCTTTCTTT
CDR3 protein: CSVDNRDRGRAFF

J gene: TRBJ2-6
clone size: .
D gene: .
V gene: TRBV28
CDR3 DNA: TGTGCCAGCAGTTCCGTAGGGTCTGGGGCCAACGTCCTGACTTTC
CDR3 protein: CASSSVGSGANVLTF

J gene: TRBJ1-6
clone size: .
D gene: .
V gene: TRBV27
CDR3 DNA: TGTGCCAGCGGTGTAATGGGGGAAGGATCACCCCTCCACTTT
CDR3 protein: CASGVMGEGSPLHF

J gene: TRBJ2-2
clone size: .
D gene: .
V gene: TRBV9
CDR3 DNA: TGTGCCAGCAGCGTAGGACAGGCCACGAACACCGGGGAGCTGTTTTTT
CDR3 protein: CASSVGQATNTGELFF

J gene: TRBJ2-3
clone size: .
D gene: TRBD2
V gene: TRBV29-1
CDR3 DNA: TGCAGCGTGCGACGGGGGGGCACTAGCACAGATACGCAGTATTTT
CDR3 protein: CSVRRGGTSTDTQYF

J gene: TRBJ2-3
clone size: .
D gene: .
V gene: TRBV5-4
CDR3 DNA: TGTGCCAGCAGCCCACTTGTAGGAGATACGCAGTATTTT
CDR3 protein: CASSPLVGDTQYF

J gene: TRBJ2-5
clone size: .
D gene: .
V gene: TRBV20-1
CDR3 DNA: TGCAGTGCTCAACCGGGGGAGACCCAGTACTTC
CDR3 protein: CSAQPGETQYF

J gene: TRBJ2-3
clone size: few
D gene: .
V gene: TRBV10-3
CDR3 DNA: TGTGCCATCAGTGAGTCGGTGACAAGCACAGATACGCAGTATTTT
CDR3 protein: CAISESVTSTDTQYF

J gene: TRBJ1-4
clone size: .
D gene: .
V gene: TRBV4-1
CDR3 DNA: TGCGCCAGCAGCCAAGATGGTTCACCGGGCGCACTGTTTTTT
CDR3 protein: CASSQDGSPGALFF

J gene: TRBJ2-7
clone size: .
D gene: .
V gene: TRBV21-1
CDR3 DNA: TGTGCCAGCAGCAGCCAGGGACGTCCACCCGAGCAGTACTTC
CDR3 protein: CASSSQGRPPEQYF

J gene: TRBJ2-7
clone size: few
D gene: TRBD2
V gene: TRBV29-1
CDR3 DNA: TGCAGCGTTGCCCTCCCGACTAGCGGGACCCTCTACGAGCAGTACTTC
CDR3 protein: CSVALPTSGTLYEQYF

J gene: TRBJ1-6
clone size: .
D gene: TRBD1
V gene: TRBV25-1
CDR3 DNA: TGTGCCAGCAGTGAATGGAGAGGGGGCTCATCACCCCTCCACTTT
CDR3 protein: CASSEWRGGSSPLHF

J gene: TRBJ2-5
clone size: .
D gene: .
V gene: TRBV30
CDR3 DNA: TGTGCCTGGAGTGTTGGGGGGGGCAGAGAGACCCAGTACTTC
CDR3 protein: CAWSVGGGRETQYF

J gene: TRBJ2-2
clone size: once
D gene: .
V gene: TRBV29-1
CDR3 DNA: TGCAGCGTTGGCGGCCACAAGAACACCGGGGAGCTGTTTTTT
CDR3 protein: CSVGGHKNTGELFF

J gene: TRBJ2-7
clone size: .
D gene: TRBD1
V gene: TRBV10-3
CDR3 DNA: TGTGCCATCAGATCGACAGGGTTCGAGCAGTACTTC
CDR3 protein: CAIRSTGFEQYF

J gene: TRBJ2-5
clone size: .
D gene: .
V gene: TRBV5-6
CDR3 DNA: TGTGCCAGCAGCTTGGTAGGACAGCCCGCAGAGACCCAGTACTTC
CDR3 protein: CASSLVGQPAETQYF

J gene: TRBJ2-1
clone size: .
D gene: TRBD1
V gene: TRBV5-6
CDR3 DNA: TGTGCCAGCAGTTACCCGGGACAGGGTCGCTCCTACAATGAGCAGTTCTTC
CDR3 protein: CASSYPGQGRSYNEQFF

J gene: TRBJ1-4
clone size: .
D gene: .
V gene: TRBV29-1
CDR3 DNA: TGCAGCGTTGAGGAGGAATATGAAAAACTGTTTTTT
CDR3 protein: CSVEEEYEKLFF

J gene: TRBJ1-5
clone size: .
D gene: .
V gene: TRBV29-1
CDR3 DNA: TGCAGCTACCGGGACATTACGGGGAATCAGCCCCAGCATTTT
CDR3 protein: CSYRDITGNQPQHF

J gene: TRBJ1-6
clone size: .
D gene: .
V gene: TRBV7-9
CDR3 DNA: TGTGCCACCTCAGGAGGCTCCTATAATTCACCCCTCCACTTT
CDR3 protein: CATSGGSYNSPLHF

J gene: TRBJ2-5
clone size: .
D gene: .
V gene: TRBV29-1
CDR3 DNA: TGCAGCGTTGCGGGGGCTCAAGAGACCCAGTACTTC
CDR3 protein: CSVAGAQETQYF

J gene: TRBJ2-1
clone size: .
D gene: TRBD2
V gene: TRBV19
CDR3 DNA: TGTGCCAGTAGTAGGGCTAGCGGGGGCTCCCCTTTGGAGTTCTTC
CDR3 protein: CASSRASGGSPLEFF

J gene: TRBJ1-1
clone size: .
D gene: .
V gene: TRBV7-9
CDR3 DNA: TGTGCCAGCAGCTTTGTGAACACTGAAGCTTTCTTT
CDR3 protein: CASSFVNTEAFF

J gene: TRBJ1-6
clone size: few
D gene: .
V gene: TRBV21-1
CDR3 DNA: TGTGCCAGCAGCAAAGGGAGACTCCAGAGCTCCTATAATTCACCCCTCCACTTT
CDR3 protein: CASSKGRLQSSYNSPLHF

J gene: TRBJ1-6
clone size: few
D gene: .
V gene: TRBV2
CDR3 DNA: TGTGCCAGCAGTGGGGACAAGGGATCACCCCTCCACTTT
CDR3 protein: CASSGDKGSPLHF

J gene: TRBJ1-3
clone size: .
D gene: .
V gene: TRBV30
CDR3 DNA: TGTGCCTGGAGCGCACAGCTCCCCTCTGGAAACACCATATATTTT
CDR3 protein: CAWSAQLPSGNTIYF

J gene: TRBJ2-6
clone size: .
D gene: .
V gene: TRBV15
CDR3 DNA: TGTGCCACCAGCAGGGTAGGGGTACGAGTCTCTGGGGCCAACGTCCTGACTTTC
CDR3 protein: CATSRVGVRVSGANVLTF

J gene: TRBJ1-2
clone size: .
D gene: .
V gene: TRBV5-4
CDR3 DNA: TGTGCCAGCAGCTTGGACAGGAATGGCTACACCTTC
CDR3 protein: CASSLDRNGYTF

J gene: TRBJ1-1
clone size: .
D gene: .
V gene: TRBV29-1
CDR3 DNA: TGCAGCGCCAGCCTTGATGAATCTGAAGCTTTCTTT
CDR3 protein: CSASLDESEAFF

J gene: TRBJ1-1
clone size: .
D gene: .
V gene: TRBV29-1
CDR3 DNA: TGCAGCGTACTACGTAGTACAGCGAACACTGAAGCTTTCTTT
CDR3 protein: CSVLRSTANTEAFF

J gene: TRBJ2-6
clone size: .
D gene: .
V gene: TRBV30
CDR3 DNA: TGTGCCTGGAGTTTCGGACAGAGCTACTCTGGGGCCAACGTCCTGACTTTC
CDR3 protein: CAWSFGQSYSGANVLTF

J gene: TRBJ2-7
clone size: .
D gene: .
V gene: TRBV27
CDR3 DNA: TGTGCCAGCAGTTTATCGGGCTACGAGCAGTACTTC
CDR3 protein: CASSLSGYEQYF

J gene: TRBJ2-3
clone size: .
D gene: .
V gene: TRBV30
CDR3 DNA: TGTGCCTGGAGTGTTTTCGGAGGAGTGGCAAGCACAGATACGCAGTATTTT
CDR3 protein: CAWSVFGGVASTDTQYF